Listed here are 27 T cell receptor beta chains from one sample, sequenced in a study of blood T cell repertoires in COVID-19. Generated by immunoSEQ multiplex PCR, the TCRdb table keeps only in-frame clones and is missing some. The profile shows 60,000 to 90,000 clones, 87% of them singletons. The sample comprised peripheral blood. These receptors were taken from a woman of 80 years or more with active or convalescent COVID-19.

The chain uses TRBV7-2 and TRBJ1-4, with D perhaps matching TRBD1 (5 bases). This CDR3 is 14 amino acids long. From germline, CDR1 is SGHTA and CDR2 FQGNSA. The V and J ends lost 5 bases and 5 bases respectively, with 12 bases between them. The CDR3 bases are TGTGCCAGCAGCCCCTCATCAGGGAATGAAAAACTGTTTTTT. This sequence encodes CASSPSSGNEKLFF.

The chain is built from TRBV7-6 and TRBJ2-1, with 10 positions matching TRBD1. Germline V gives CDR1 SGHVS, CDR2 FNYEAQ. V dropped 5 bases and J dropped 5; count of bases not matched to a gene: 3. The CDR3 contains 14 residues. CDR3 bases: TGTGCCAGCAGCCCCGGGACAGGGGACAATGAGCAGTTCTTC. It translates to CASSPGTGDNEQFF.

The rearrangement uses TRBV19 and TRBJ1-1; 8 bases fit TRBD1. V was pared by 6 bases and J by 7 bases, with 13 bases of the junction left unmatched. Germline V CDR1 and CDR2: LNHDA, SQIVND (reference sequence). This CDR3 is built from 15 residues. The chain's CDR3 is CASRETQGGGNEAFF. In nucleotides, the CDR3 is TGTGCCAGTAGGGAGACACAGGGGGGAGGGAATGAAGCTTTCTTT.

The chain combines TRBV6-5 with TRBJ1-2; D gene uncertain. The V end lost 0 bases, the J end lost 5 bases, and 13 bases lay between the germline ends. This CDR3 is built from 15 residues. CDR1 MNHEY and CDR2 SVGAGI come from the germline V gene. CDR3 sequence: CASSYSAGDIYGYTF. The CDR3 DNA sequence: TGTGCCAGCAGTTACTCGGCGGGAGATATTTATGGCTACACCTTC.

The genes are TRBV6-2 or TRBV6-3 and TRBJ1-5; maybe TRBD1 (6 bases). CDR1 is MNHEY and CDR2 is SVGEGT in the germline V gene. Trimming shortened V by 5 bases and J by 5 bases, and 10 bases separated the two germline ends. CDR3 length: 13 residues. The CDR3 loop is CASSRSGDQPQHF. In DNA form, the CDR3 reads TGTGCCAGCAGTCGTTCAGGGGATCAGCCCCAGCATTTT.

This chain connects TRBV2 to TRBJ2-4; tentative D call: TRBD1 (5 bases). V dropped 6 bases and J dropped 0 bases, with 18 bases sitting between them. The CDR3 runs 17 residues. Germline V CDR1 and CDR2: SNHLY, FYNNEI. The CDR3 reads CASRASVVGLAKNIQYF. The CDR3 region has the DNA TGTGCCAGCAGGGCTTCCGTTGTGGGGCTAGCCAAAAACATTCAGTACTTC.

The V gene is TRBV4-1, the J gene TRBJ1-5, with D uncertain. Trimming took 0 bases from V and 0 from J, leaving 18 bases between them. The CDR3 is made up of 19 amino acids. Germline lookup yields CDR1 MGHRA and CDR2 YSYEKL. DNA for the CDR3: TGCGCCAGCAGCCAAGATCTGGGCAGCGGCTACTATAGCAATCAGCCCCAGCATTTT. Amino acid sequence: CASSQDLGSGYYSNQPQHF.

The gene calls are TRBV2 and TRBJ2-7; D unresolved. V lost 4 bases to trimming and J lost 6 bases, with 4 bases between them. Germline CDR1 reads SNHLY; CDR2 reads FYNNEI. This CDR3 comprises 10 residues. CDR3 amino acids: CASSGLEQYF. The DNA of the CDR3 is TGTGCCAGCAGTGGGCTCGAGCAGTACTTC. The complete variable domain, with remaining parts taken from reference TRBV2 and TRBJ2-7, reads EPEVTQTPSHQVTQMGQEVILRCVPISNHLYFYWYRQILGQKVEFLVSFYNNEISEKSEIFDDQFSVERPDGSNFTLKIRSTKLEDSAMYFCASSGLEQYFGPGTRLTVT.

The chain recombines TRBV14 with TRBJ2-5; 8 bases line up with TRBD2. Looked up from germline, CDR1 is SGHDN and CDR2 is FVKESK. The V and J ends lost 2 bases and 2 bases, in that order; junction bases with no gene match: 4. The CDR3 is 15 residues long. CDR3 protein: CASSQFGGGQETQYF. In DNA form, the CDR3 reads TGTGCCAGCAGCCAATTCGGGGGGGGTCAAGAGACCCAGTACTTC.

The chain carries TRBV4-3 and TRBJ2-3; a possible D gene is TRBD1 (6 bases). Trimming pared 4 bases from V and 1 base from J, leaving 18 bases between. CDR3 length equals 17 residues. CDR1 and CDR2 from the germline V gene are LGHNA and YSLEER. CDR3 amino acids: CASSPRLTGLGTDTQYF. The CDR3, as DNA: TGCGCCAGCAGCCCACGCCTAACAGGGTTGGGCACAGATACGCAGTATTTT.

This rearrangement joins TRBV28 to TRBJ2-1; D is unclear. Trimming stripped 5 bases from V and 6 bases from J, with 8 bases between. Per the germline V gene, CDR1 is MDHEN and CDR2 is SYDVKM. CDR3 size: 12 residues. The CDR3 protein is CASSPQVNEQFF. DNA for the CDR3: TGTGCCAGCAGTCCCCAGGTCAATGAGCAGTTCTTC.

The sample holds one count of this clone. The chain uses TRBV6-5 and TRBJ2-2, with 9 bases lining up with TRBD2. Germline-derived CDR1 and CDR2 are MNHEY and SVGAGI. The junction had 5 bases not matched to a gene; V was cut back by 3 bases and J by 6 bases. The CDR3 runs to 15 residues. Here the CDR3 reads CASSYSGSLAGELFF. In DNA, the CDR3 is TGTGCCAGCAGTTATAGCGGGAGTCTTGCCGGGGAGCTGTTTTTT.

The gene calls are TRBV30 and TRBJ1-5, with TRBD1 matching over 12 bases. This CDR3 is built from 14 residues. Unmatched junction bases numbered 2, after V lost 2 bases and J lost 6 bases. Germline V gene data show CDR1 as GTSNPN and CDR2 as SVGIG (reference sequence). This chain's CDR3 is CAWSRDRGLQPQHF. Written as DNA, the CDR3 is TGTGCCTGGAGTCGGGACAGGGGGCTTCAGCCCCAGCATTTT.

This chain joins TRBV6-6 and TRBJ1-5; TRBD1 is a possible D gene (6 bases). Trimming stripped 8 bases from V and 7 bases from J, with 15 bases between. Germline V gene data show CDR1 as MNHNY and CDR2 as SVGAGI (reference sequence). CDR3 length: 13 residues. CDR3 bases: TGTGCCAGCGCACAGGGACCCCGGCAGCCCCAGCATTTT. Translating it yields CASAQGPRQPQHF.

The rearrangement uses TRBV11-2 and TRBJ2-3; TRBD2 aligns across 8 bases. Trimming cost V 1 base and J 4 bases; bases outside gene matches: 7. The length of the CDR3 is 16 residues. Germline V CDR1 and CDR2: SGHAT, FQNNGV. The CDR3 spells CASSLASGRTADTQYF. In DNA, the CDR3 is TGTGCCAGCAGCTTAGCCAGCGGGAGAACCGCAGATACGCAGTATTTT.

V is TRBV4-3 and J is TRBJ2-7; D possibly corresponds to TRBD1 (5 bases). CDR1 is LGHNA and CDR2 is YSLEER in the germline V gene. The V end lost 2 bases, the J end lost 1 base, and 9 bases lay between the germline ends. The CDR3 contains 14 residues. The CDR3 nucleotides are TGCGCCAGCAGCCAACAGACAGAGTCCTACGAGCAGTACTTC. The encoded protein is CASSQQTESYEQYF.

This clone was picked up one time. The chain employs TRBV19 and TRBJ2-1, with TRBD2 matching over 12 bases. J gave up 0 bases and V 6 bases, and 12 bases lay outside the gene matches. The CDR3 contains 19 residues. Germline V CDR1 and CDR2: LNHDA, SQIVND (reference sequence). CDR3 amino acids: CASRPRLGLAGLSYNEQFF. CDR3 sequence (DNA): TGTGCCAGTAGGCCCAGACTTGGACTAGCGGGGCTCTCCTACAATGAGCAGTTCTTC. The full variable domain, its missing parts supplied by reference TRBV19 and TRBJ2-1, is DGGITQSPKYLFRKEGQNVTLSCEQNLNHDAMYWYRQDPGQGLRLIYYSQIVNDFQKGDIAEGYSVSREKKESFPLTVTSAQKNPTAFYLCASRPRLGLAGLSYNEQFFGPGTRLTVL.

This sequence joins TRBV27 and TRBJ2-3; TRBD2 matches 12 bases. Trimming cost V 4 bases and J 3 bases; bases outside gene matches: 5. Germline values: CDR1 MNHEY, CDR2 SMNVEV (reference sequence). The CDR3 has 16 residues. This CDR3 reads CASSSGLAGFTDTQYF. CDR3 nucleotides: TGTGCCAGCAGTTCCGGACTAGCGGGATTTACAGATACGCAGTATTTT.

The rearrangement joins TRBV5-1 to TRBJ1-2, with 12 bases aligning to TRBD1. The J segment lost 2 bases and the V segment lost 4 bases, leaving 9 bases of the junction unmatched. The CDR3 runs 17 residues. Germline-derived CDR1 and CDR2 are SGHRS and YFSETQ. The CDR3 sequence is CASSLGTGGNRNYGYTF. The CDR3 DNA follows: TGCGCCAGCAGCCTAGGGACAGGGGGCAATCGGAACTATGGCTACACCTTC.

This sequence joins TRBV3-1 (or the pseudogene TRBV3-2) and TRBJ1-4; D possibly corresponds to TRBD1 (6 bases). This CDR3 region has 14 residues. Germline V gene data show CDR1 as LGHDT and CDR2 as YNNKEL (reference sequence). Trimming left V 4 bases short and J 8 bases short, with 14 bases between. This CDR3 reads CASSLGWGREKLFF. The CDR3 coding sequence is TGTGCCAGCAGCCTCGGGTGGGGGCGGGAAAAACTGTTTTTT.

The CDR3 spells CASARPAGVDNEQFF. The CDR3 DNA reads TGTGCCAGCGCCCGCCCAGCGGGAGTGGATAATGAGCAGTTCTTC. V and J are TRBV27 and TRBJ2-1; TRBD2 matches at 8 bases. The V and J ends lost 8 bases and 7 bases, in that order; junction bases with no gene match: 13. Per germline, CDR1 MNHEY and CDR2 SMNVEV (reference sequence). The CDR3 runs to 15 residues.

The genes are TRBV23-1 and TRBJ1-3; no firm D call. Being an ORF, TRBV23-1 has a function that is uncertain. Trimming cost V 1 base and J 1 base, with 8 bases left between them. The CDR3 contains 15 residues. CDR3 protein: CASSQWRKSGNTIYF. In nucleotides, the CDR3 is TGCGCCAGCAGTCAATGGCGGAAGTCTGGAAACACCATATATTTT.

The chain uses TRBV28 and TRBJ1-2, with TRBD1 as a possible D gene (5 bases). There are 14 residues in the CDR3. V dropped 6 bases and J dropped 2 bases, with 13 bases sitting between them. Germline loops: CDR1 MDHEN, CDR2 SYDVKM. CDR3 DNA sequence: TGTGCCAGCAGATTCGGGGGAGGGAACTATGGCTACACCTTC. This codes for CASRFGGGNYGYTF.

The rearrangement joins TRBV7-6 to TRBJ2-1, with a weak D call TRBD2 (6 bases). CDR3 length equals 15 residues. Germline V gives CDR1 SGHVS, CDR2 FNYEAQ. V lost 2 bases and J lost 3, with 11 bases in between. The CDR3 region is CASSLSRGSYNEQFF. The CDR3 DNA sequence: TGTGCCAGCAGCTTATCACGGGGGAGCTACAATGAGCAGTTCTTC. The complete variable domain, with remaining parts taken from reference TRBV7-6 and TRBJ2-1, reads GAGVSQSPRYKVTKRGQDVALRCDPISGHVSLYWYRQALGQGPEFLTYFNYEAQQDKSGLPNDRFSAERPEGSISTLTIQRTEQRDSAMYRCASSLSRGSYNEQFFGPGTRLTVL.

The rearrangement links TRBV28 to TRBJ2-5, with TRBD2 identical over 7 bases. There are 15 residues in the CDR3. The V segment lost 4 bases and the J segment 5 bases; nucleotides outside the gene matches: 10. Germline lookup yields CDR1 MDHEN and CDR2 SYDVKM. In DNA, the CDR3 is TGTGCCAGCAGTTCCCCGGGGGGTAGAGGCGAGACCCAGTACTTC. Translating it yields CASSSPGGRGETQYF.

V gene TRBV6-6 combines with J gene TRBJ2-3; the match to TRBD2 covers 7 bases. The V gene end was trimmed by 6 bases and the J gene end by 13 bases; junction bases not matched to a gene: 10. Per the germline V gene, CDR1 is MNHNY and CDR2 is SVGAGI (reference sequence). The CDR3 has 12 residues. In nucleotides, the CDR3 is TGTGCCAGCAGAGATCTCGGGAGGAGGGAGTATTTT. Its translation is CASRDLGRREYF.

This clone appeared a single time. V and J are TRBV6-5 and TRBJ1-2, with 7 nucleotides matching TRBD1. The germline V gene encodes CDR1 MNHEY and CDR2 SVGAGI. There are 15 residues in the CDR3. The V gene end was trimmed by 2 bases and the J gene end by 1 base; junction bases not matched to a gene: 4. For the CDR3, the DNA is TGTGCCAGCAGTTACCGGGACAGCAGTAACTATGGCTACACCTTC. Translated, it gives CASSYRDSSNYGYTF.